Following are 30 T cell receptor beta chains from one sample sequenced in a study of T cells in Graves' hyperthyroidism and ophthalmopathy. Amplified TCR beta CDR3 regions derived from RNA transcripts. HTBI primers were employed in a first-round RT-PCR of the TCR CDR3. TCRdb independently ran MiXCR on the multiplex PCR reads; one entry per CDR3 protein. Found here are about 640,000 distinct CDR3 sequences, under 25% of them singletons; the top ten hold approximately 30%. Sequenced material: blood. These receptors all stem from a man aged 30 to 45 with Graves' ophthalmopathy.

The rearrangement uses TRBV19 and TRBJ1-2; 8 nucleotides agree with TRBD1. The trim removed 0 bases at V and 6 bases at J, leaving 6 bases unmatched. Germline V CDR1 and CDR2: LNHDA, SQIVND (reference sequence). There are 15 residues in the CDR3. The CDR3 here is CASSIDLRDRNGYTF. CDR3 nucleotide sequence: TGTGCCAGTAGTATAGACCTCCGGGACAGGAATGGCTACACCTTC. The complete variable domain, with remaining parts taken from reference TRBV19 and TRBJ1-2, reads DGGITQSPKYLFRKEGQNVTLSCEQNLNHDAMYWYRQDPGQGLRLIYYSQIVNDFQKGDIAEGYSVSREKKESFPLTVTSAQKNPTAFYLCASSIDLRDRNGYTFGSGTRLTVV.

This chain links TRBV7-9 with TRBJ2-1; 12 nucleotides align to TRBD2. The V gene's germline CDR1 is SEHNR and CDR2 FQNEAQ (reference sequence). V was pared by 5 bases and J by 3 bases, with 5 bases of the junction left unmatched. This CDR3 spans 16 amino acids. CDR3 residues: CASSTPTSGSYNEQFF. The DNA of the CDR3 is TGTGCCAGCAGCACCCCGACTAGCGGGAGCTACAATGAGCAGTTCTTC.

This clonotype was seen a few times. The chain links TRBV15 to TRBJ2-7, with 7 bases lining up with TRBD2. This CDR3 contains 15 residues. With 0 bases clipped from V and 1 base from J, the junction kept 3 bases outside the gene matches. Germline V gene sequence: CDR1 LNHNV, CDR2 YYDKDF (reference sequence). The CDR3 region is CATSREGGTSYEQYF. The CDR3 DNA follows: TGTGCCACCAGCAGAGAGGGAGGGACTTCCTACGAGCAGTACTTC. Drawing the rest from reference TRBV15 and TRBJ2-7, the complete variable domain is DAMVIQNPRYQVTQFGKPVTLSCSQTLNHNVMYWYQQKSSQAPKLLFHYYDKDFNNEADTPDNFQSRRPNTSFCFLDIRSPGLGDTAMYLCATSREGGTSYEQYFGPGTRLTVT.

The chain carries TRBV20-1 and TRBJ1-6; 7 bases fit TRBD1. The CDR3 consists of 14 residues. J gave up 6 bases and V 3 bases, and 5 bases lay outside the gene matches. Germline V gene data show CDR1 as DFQATT and CDR2 as SNEGSKA (reference sequence). CDR3 amino acids: CSARGTGANSPLHF. CDR3 DNA sequence: TGCAGTGCTAGGGGCACAGGGGCTAATTCACCCCTCCACTTT.

This clonotype was found a few times. The chain recombines TRBV7-9 with TRBJ2-2; the D is unclear. Trimming removed 1 base from V and 6 bases from J, with 9 bases in between. The CDR3 consists of 14 residues. Germline assignment: CDR1 SEHNR and CDR2 FQNEAQ (reference sequence). In DNA, the CDR3 is TGTGCCAGCAGCTTAGTAGTTGAGCCCGGGGAGCTGTTTTTT. Translating it yields CASSLVVEPGELFF.

This clonotype has more than one count but fewer than ten. This sequence joins TRBV7-2 and TRBJ2-1; 10 positions agree with TRBD1. Germline loops: CDR1 SGHTA, CDR2 FQGNSA. This CDR3 spans 16 amino acids. J gave up 5 bases and V 2 bases, and 6 bases lay outside the gene matches. In nucleotides, the CDR3 is TGTGCCAGCAGCTTAATCAGGGACAGGGGAGACAATGAGCAGTTCTTC. Encoded protein: CASSLIRDRGDNEQFF.

This rearrangement joins TRBV6-1 to TRBJ2-7; 10 bases are a match to TRBD1. The ends lost 6 bases at V and 3 bases at J; junction bases unmatched: 8. Germline V gene data show CDR1 as MNHNS and CDR2 as SASEGT. The length of the CDR3 is 15 residues. DNA for the CDR3: TGTGCCAGCAGGTCTCCGGGACAGGGGATCTACGAGCAGTACTTC. Translated, it gives CASRSPGQGIYEQYF.

This clonotype was counted only a few times. V and J are TRBV2 and TRBJ2-3; a possible D gene is TRBD2 (6 bases). The V gene's germline CDR1 is SNHLY and CDR2 FYNNEI. The germline V and J ends were trimmed by 6 bases and 6 bases, with 16 bases remaining between them. The CDR3 consists of 14 residues. The CDR3 loop is CASRRDSRVDTQYF. CDR3 DNA sequence: TGTGCCAGCAGGAGGGACTCAAGGGTGGATACGCAGTATTTT.

This clonotype was counted ten times or more. The chain has TRBV6-1 and TRBJ1-2; D may be TRBD1 (6 bases). CDR3 size: 15 residues. Germline CDR1 and CDR2: MNHNS and SASEGT. V was shortened by 6 bases and J by 5 bases, with 19 bases between the two germline ends. CDR3 sequence: CASRAAGTTFYGYTF. CDR3 nucleotide sequence: TGTGCCAGCAGAGCCGCAGGGACAACATTTTATGGCTACACCTTC.

This clonotype has a handful of counts. This chain connects TRBV6-1 to TRBJ2-7; 13 nucleotides line up with TRBD2. This CDR3 contains 15 residues. In germline, CDR1 is MNHNS, CDR2 SASEGT. Trimming removed 6 bases from V and 7 bases from J; junction bases left unmatched: 9. CDR3 DNA sequence: TGTGCCAGCAGACTTACTAGCGGGAGGGCGGGGGAGCAGTACTTC. Protein sequence: CASRLTSGRAGEQYF.

V and J are TRBV6-1 and TRBJ1-2; D is uncertain. Trimming removed 8 bases at V and 4 bases at J, with 20 bases between. There are 15 residues in the CDR3. Germline CDR1 MNHNS, CDR2 SASEGT. CDR3 residues: CASFTRRHPGYGYTF. CDR3 DNA: TGTGCCAGCTTTACAAGGAGGCATCCCGGCTATGGCTACACCTTC.

The J gene is TRBJ2-3, the V gene TRBV29-1, with 7 bases matching TRBD2. This CDR3 region has 16 residues. The germline V gene encodes CDR1 SQVTM and CDR2 ANQGSEA. V lost 4 bases, J lost 3 bases, and 13 bases stayed unmatched. Here the CDR3 DNA reads TGCAGCGTTGTTGGATTTGCGGGAGTACTAACAGATACGCAGTATTTT. Its protein product is CSVVGFAGVLTDTQYF.

This clonotype occurred a few times. The rearrangement uses TRBV7-3 and TRBJ2-3; D remains unclear. Germline V gene sequence: CDR1 SGHTA, CDR2 FQGTGA. The length of the CDR3 is 14 residues. Trimming left V 1 base short and J 4 bases short, with 9 bases between. The CDR3 spells CASSLSQEADTQYF. The CDR3 nucleotides are TGTGCCAGCAGCTTAAGCCAAGAAGCAGATACGCAGTATTTT. The complete variable domain, with remaining parts taken from reference TRBV7-3 and TRBJ2-3, reads GAGVSQTPSNKVTEKGKYVELRCDPISGHTALYWYRQSLGQGPEFLIYFQGTGAADDSGLPNDRFFAVRPEGSVSTLKIQRTERGDSAVYLCASSLSQEADTQYFGPGTRLTVL.

This clonotype was seen at least ten times. This sequence joins TRBV6-1 and TRBJ1-5, with D possibly matching TRBD1 (5 bases). CDR1 is MNHNS, CDR2 SASEGT, per germline. This CDR3 has 16 amino acids. V lost 3 bases and J 1 base, leaving 13 bases between the germline ends. This chain's CDR3 is CASSDARGVSNQPQHF. The CDR3, as DNA: TGTGCCAGCAGTGATGCACGAGGGGTGAGCAATCAGCCCCAGCATTTT.

This chain connects TRBV5-1 to TRBJ2-7; 9 nucleotides line up with TRBD2. The CDR3 runs 19 residues. The germline V gene encodes CDR1 SGHRS and CDR2 YFSETQ. Trimming at V came to 4 bases and at J to 0 bases, leaving 17 bases not matched to a gene. The CDR3 region is CASSLGGGETSGSSYEQYF. CDR3 DNA sequence: TGCGCCAGCAGCCTTGGGGGTGGGGAGACTAGCGGCAGCTCCTACGAGCAGTACTTC.

The rearrangement joins TRBV5-5 to TRBJ2-1; the match to TRBD2 covers 8 bases. The CDR3 has 17 residues. Looked up from germline, CDR1 is SGHKS and CDR2 is YYEKEE (reference sequence). With V trimmed by 4 bases and J by 3 bases, 12 bases remained unmatched. Here the CDR3 reads CASSGGGAGLDYNEQFF. In nucleotides, the CDR3 is TGTGCCAGCAGCGGGGGGGGAGCGGGACTAGACTACAATGAGCAGTTCTTC.

The chain couples TRBV6-2 or TRBV6-3 to TRBJ1-5, with D possibly matching TRBD1 (5 bases). The CDR3 length is 16 residues. Germline assignment: CDR1 MNHEY and CDR2 SVGEGT. Trimming removed 0 bases at V and 2 bases at J, with 11 bases between. Here the CDR3 DNA reads TGTGCCAGCAGTTACTCATGGCAGGGTGGCAATCAGCCCCAGCATTTT. As protein: CASSYSWQGGNQPQHF.

This clonotype came up many times. The gene calls are TRBV7-2 and TRBJ1-5; TRBD1 might be the D (5 bases). CDR3 length equals 16 residues. V was pared by 5 bases and J by 2 bases, with 16 bases between. Germline CDR1 reads SGHTA; CDR2 reads FQGNSA. CDR3 DNA sequence: TGTGCCAGCAGCCCCCGGGGGGGTCAAGGCAATCAGCCCCAGCATTTT. Translation: CASSPRGGQGNQPQHF.

A note on this clonotype: Just one base apart from a much larger clone, this may be a read error. CDR3 amino acids: CASSEHVIESYTF. The CDR3 DNA reads TGTGCCAGCAGTGAACATGTTATAGAAAGCTACACCTTC. The gene calls are TRBV6-1 and TRBJ1-2; no firm D call. Per germline, CDR1 MNHNS and CDR2 SASEGT. V dropped 2 bases and J dropped 9 bases, with 13 bases sitting between them. The CDR3 has 13 amino acids.

For the CDR3, the DNA is TGTGCCAGCAGTAAACAGGGGGCGTACGTCGAGACCCAGTACTTC. Translated, it gives CASSKQGAYVETQYF. The chain has TRBV28 and TRBJ2-5; TRBD1 agrees at 9 bases. The CDR3 runs to 15 residues. The germline gives CDR1 MDHEN, CDR2 SYDVKM. After removal of 5 bases from V and 5 bases from J, the junction contained 9 bases not matched to a gene.

V gene TRBV6-6 combines with J gene TRBJ2-3; TRBD1 matches at 9 bases. CDR1 and CDR2 (germline): MNHNY, SVGAGI (reference sequence). CDR3 length equals 16 residues. V dropped 2 bases and J dropped 4; count of bases not matched to a gene: 7. CDR3 in amino acids: CASSYPGQGRADTQYF. CDR3 DNA sequence: TGTGCCAGCAGTTACCCGGGACAGGGAAGGGCAGATACGCAGTATTTT.

The rearrangement uses TRBV7-2 and TRBJ2-5, with TRBD2 as a possible D gene (6 bases). This CDR3 is 15 amino acids long. Trimming left V 8 bases short and J 4 bases short, with 20 bases between. Germline loops: CDR1 SGHTA, CDR2 FQGNSA. The CDR3 DNA reads TGTGCCAGCGGATCTCGAGGAGGAGGGTCAGAGACCCAGTACTTC. It specifies CASGSRGGGSETQYF.

This chain connects TRBV20-1 to TRBJ1-1; D perhaps matches TRBD1 (5 bases). V was clipped by 0 bases and J by 6 bases, with 11 bases between them. Germline-derived CDR1 and CDR2 are DFQATT and SNEGSKA (reference sequence). The CDR3 runs to 13 residues. As DNA, the CDR3 is TGCAGTGCTAGAGATAAAAAGGGGCCTGAAGCTTTCTTT. Translating gives CSARDKKGPEAFF.

The table lists this clonotype with many counts. CDR3: CASSLGGAGGNTIYF. DNA of the CDR3: TGTGCCAGCAGCCTAGGGGGCGCAGGCGGAAACACCATATATTTT. The chain links TRBV11-2 to TRBJ1-3; 7 positions agree with TRBD1. The germline V gene encodes CDR1 SGHAT and CDR2 FQNNGV. After removal of 5 bases from V and 4 bases from J, the junction contained 8 bases not matched to a gene. CDR3 size: 15 residues.

The genes are TRBV14 and TRBJ2-7; D remains unclear. Trimming took off 6 bases at V and 7 bases at J, with 16 bases between the two ends. The CDR3 loop spans 13 amino acids. Germline CDR1 and CDR2: SGHDN and FVKESK. CDR3 region: CASSYHGEWEQYF. The CDR3 coding sequence is TGTGCCAGCAGTTACCACGGAGAGTGGGAGCAGTACTTC.

The V gene is TRBV7-2, the J gene TRBJ1-2; no firm D call. The CDR3 is 13 residues long. CDR1 is SGHTA, CDR2 FQGNSA, per germline. Trimming removed 4 bases from V and 7 bases from J, with 13 bases in between. The CDR3 here is CASSSQTAGGYTF. The CDR3 DNA sequence: TGTGCCAGCAGCTCCCAAACTGCTGGTGGCTACACCTTC.

The table lists this clonotype with a few counts. The chain combines TRBV6-5 with TRBJ1-5; 7 bases align to TRBD1. From germline, CDR1 is MNHEY and CDR2 SVGAGI. Germline trimming cut 2 bases from V and 5 bases from J; bases unmatched to any gene: 12. CDR3 length equals 17 residues. The chain's CDR3 is CASSYPGRGLGDQPQHF. The DNA of the CDR3 is TGTGCCAGCAGTTACCCCGGTAGGGGGCTAGGAGATCAGCCCCAGCATTTT.

Written as DNA, the CDR3 is TGTGCCAGCAGCCATACAGTCTTGTCTGAAGCTTTCTTT. This sequence encodes CASSHTVLSEAFF. V gene TRBV6-1 combines with J gene TRBJ1-1, with D hard to call. Trimming removed 6 bases from V and 6 bases from J, with 14 bases in between. The CDR3 has 13 residues. Germline V gives CDR1 MNHNS, CDR2 SASEGT.

This clonotype has a handful of counts. This chain connects TRBV11-2 to TRBJ2-4; maybe TRBD2 (7 bases). V was trimmed by 4 bases and J by 3 bases, leaving 19 bases between them. CDR1 and CDR2 (germline): SGHAT, FQNNGV. This CDR3 spans 17 amino acids. The CDR3 loop is CASSSYDRGASKNIQYF. The CDR3 nucleotides read TGTGCCAGCAGCTCGTACGATCGGGGGGCCAGCAAAAACATTCAGTACTTC.

This clonotype was counted many times. The chain employs TRBV4-1 and TRBJ2-7; D gene unclear. The CDR3 totals 15 residues. The germline CDR1 and CDR2 sequences are MGHRA and YSYEKL. V dropped 0 bases and J dropped 3 bases, with 12 bases sitting between them. CDR3 DNA sequence: TGCGCCAGCAGCCAAGAAGGAAGCGTACTCTACGAGCAGTACTTC. This translates into CASSQEGSVLYEQYF.